This T cell receptor beta chain was identified in a study of regulatory T cells in long-lasting Graves disease. Study-level points and caveats: New patients shared more than 950 public clonotypes, and persistent patients shared more, with fewer than 3,500. Persistent cases of Graves' showed reduced TCR diversity relative to newly diagnosed patients.

Documented time point: persistent/refractory GD, antithyroid drugs over 5 years with positive TRAb. PBMC-derived RNA was used for the TCR library. There are many counts of this clonotype. Its antigen remains unidentified. Germline-derived CDR1 and CDR2 are DFQATT and SNEGSKA (reference sequence). The CDR3 has 14 residues. V was pared by 3 bases and J by 2 bases, with 6 bases of the junction left unmatched. Building of the TCR beta libraries involved iRepertoire HTBI primers and Arm-PCR of CDR3 regions. TCRdb re-called the multiplex PCR reads through MiXCR, storing one row per CDR3 protein. The sample includes roughly 360,000 distinct CDR3 sequences, roughly 25% of them seen just once.

This TCR was recovered from a woman aged 40 to 55 with Graves disease. The sample was peripheral blood mononuclear cells (PBMCs), taken when the disease was refractory, from a patient treated with antithyroid drugs. This rearrangement joins TRBV20-1 to TRBJ2-7; 8 bases map to TRBD1. CDR3 amino acids: CSASIQGVTYEQYF. DNA of the CDR3: TGCAGTGCTAGCATACAGGGGGTTACCTACGAGCAGTACTTC.